Below, 30 T cell receptor beta chains from the same sample are listed, as sequenced in a study of blood T cell repertoires in COVID-19. TCRdb's table, derived via immunoSEQ multiplex PCR, lists solely in-frame clones and lacks some. The data hold 300,000 or so clones, with around 86% observed a single time. What was sequenced was peripheral blood. These receptors were obtained from a woman aged 45-59 years with acute or convalescent COVID-19.

The chain recombines TRBV2 with TRBJ1-5; D may be TRBD1 (5 bases). The CDR3 sequence is 14 residues long. Between the trimmed V and J ends, which lost 11 bases and 3 bases, there was a span of 17 bases. Germline CDR1 and CDR2: SNHLY and FYNNEI. The CDR3 nucleotides are TGTGCCTGCCGGGGGTGGTCCTTCAATCAGCCCCAGCATTTT. Translated: CACRGWSFNQPQHF.

This clone was picked up one time. V usage is TRBV4-1 and J usage is TRBJ2-3, with TRBD2 matching over 10 bases. The length of the CDR3 is 16 residues. From germline, CDR1 is MGHRA and CDR2 YSYEKL. Trimming took 8 bases from V and 0 from J; bases not matched to a gene: 8. The CDR3 sequence is CASHPFSGRSTDTQYF. The CDR3 DNA reads as TGCGCCAGCCATCCTTTTAGCGGGAGGAGCACAGATACGCAGTATTTT.

V gene TRBV7-9 combines with J gene TRBJ1-1, with 8 bases that match TRBD1. V trimming: 2 bases; J trimming: 2 bases; junction bases outside the gene matches: 4. Germline values: CDR1 SEHNR, CDR2 FQNEAQ (reference sequence). The CDR3 covers 15 residues. The CDR3 sequence: CASSLSGGFNTEAFF. The CDR3 DNA follows: TGTGCCAGCAGCTTATCAGGGGGCTTTAACACTGAAGCTTTCTTT. The full variable domain, with the rest looked up from reference TRBV7-9 and TRBJ1-1, is DTGVSQNPRHKITKRGQNVTFRCDPISEHNRLYWYRQTLGQGPEFLTYFQNEAQLEKSRLLSDRFSAERPKGSFSTLEIQRTEQGDSAMYLCASSLSGGFNTEAFFGQGTRLTVV.

The gene calls are TRBV5-1 and TRBJ2-7; 11 bases map to TRBD1. CDR1 is SGHRS and CDR2 is YFSETQ in the germline V gene. The trim removed 4 bases at V and 6 bases at J, leaving 9 bases unmatched. The CDR3 spans 15 residues. The DNA for the CDR3 is TGCGCCAGCAGCGGCTGGACAGGGGGCGCGGGCGAGCAGTACTTC. It encodes CASSGWTGGAGEQYF.

The genes are TRBV7-9 and TRBJ2-1; maybe TRBD1 (5 bases). This CDR3 has 14 amino acids. Germline-derived CDR1 and CDR2 are SEHNR and FQNEAQ (reference sequence). Trimming stripped 1 base from V and 5 bases from J, with 9 bases between. The CDR3 nucleotides are TGTGCCAGCAGCTTAGTACAAGGGGACAATGAGCAGTTCTTC. The encoded protein is CASSLVQGDNEQFF.

V gene TRBV19 combines with J gene TRBJ2-7; 8 bases fit TRBD2. J lost 1 base, V lost 6 bases, and 8 bases had no gene match. The CDR3 covers 15 residues. Per germline, CDR1 LNHDA and CDR2 SQIVND (reference sequence). CDR3 amino acids: CASRRREDRSYEQYF. The CDR3 region has the DNA TGTGCCAGTAGACGGCGGGAGGATAGGTCCTACGAGCAGTACTTC.

V and J are TRBV7-3 and TRBJ2-1, with 7 nucleotides matching TRBD2. Germline CDR1 and CDR2: SGHTA and FQGTGA. This CDR3 spans 16 amino acids. The J segment lost 0 bases and the V segment lost 2 bases, leaving 4 bases of the junction unmatched. The CDR3 nucleotides are TGTGCCAGCAGCTTACTGGGAGGGAGCTCCTACAATGAGCAGTTCTTC. Translation: CASSLLGGSSYNEQFF. The full variable domain, in which reference TRBV7-3 and TRBJ2-1 provide the parts outside the CDR3, is GAGVSQTPSNKVTEKGKYVELRCDPISGHTALYWYRQSLGQGPEFLIYFQGTGAADDSGLPNDRFFAVRPEGSVSTLKIQRTERGDSAVYLCASSLLGGSSYNEQFFGPGTRLTVL.

V usage is TRBV6-6 and J usage is TRBJ1-4; tentative D call: TRBD1 (5 bases). Looked up from germline, CDR1 is MNHNY and CDR2 is SVGAGI (reference sequence). V lost 2 bases to trimming and J lost 4 bases, with 8 bases between them. There are 14 residues in the CDR3. CDR3 DNA sequence: TGTGCCAGCAGTTACACAGGATTTAATGAAAAACTGTTTTTT. As protein: CASSYTGFNEKLFF.

V and J are TRBV7-9 and TRBJ1-2; the D gene is possibly TRBD1 (6 bases). Germline V lookup: CDR1 SEHNR, CDR2 FQNEAQ (reference sequence). The germline V and J ends were trimmed by 5 bases and 8 bases, with 21 bases remaining between them. There are 15 residues in the CDR3. DNA of the CDR3: TGTGCCAGCAGCACTCCGGGGTGGACAGCGGGGGGCTACACCTTC. Translated, it gives CASSTPGWTAGGYTF.

The V and J genes are TRBV3-1 (or the pseudogene TRBV3-2) and TRBJ1-2; 7 bases align to TRBD1. Germline lookup yields CDR1 LGHDT and CDR2 YNNKEL (reference sequence). This CDR3 is built from 14 residues. V was pared by 0 bases and J by 3 bases, with 1 base of the junction left unmatched. The DNA for the CDR3 is TGTGCCAGCAGCCAAGACAGGGGGGACTATGGCTACACCTTC. Amino acids: CASSQDRGDYGYTF.

The chain joins TRBV27 to TRBJ2-7; perhaps TRBD1 as D (6 bases). Trimming left V 5 bases short and J 5 bases short, with 13 bases between. Germline V CDR1 and CDR2: MNHEY, SMNVEV (reference sequence). The CDR3 has 13 residues. The CDR3 here is CASSPYRVHEQYF. CDR3 DNA sequence: TGTGCCAGCAGTCCCTACAGGGTCCACGAGCAGTACTTC.

The chain carries TRBV6-2 or TRBV6-3 and TRBJ2-7; D unresolved. CDR1 MNHEY and CDR2 SVGEGT come from the germline V gene. This CDR3 has 12 amino acids. Trimming pared 6 bases from V and 0 bases from J, leaving 6 bases between. In nucleotides, the CDR3 is TGTGCCAGCAGCCTTCACTCCTACGAGCAGTACTTC. Protein: CASSLHSYEQYF.

This clone was recorded only once. The chain is built from TRBV5-1 and TRBJ2-1, with TRBD2 as a possible D gene (6 bases). There are 13 residues in the CDR3. Trimming left V 0 bases short and J 9 bases short, with 10 bases between. Germline assignment: CDR1 SGHRS and CDR2 YFSETQ. The CDR3 reads CASSLVSGGEQFF. The CDR3 nucleotides are TGCGCCAGCAGCTTGGTTAGCGGTGGTGAGCAGTTCTTC.

This chain connects TRBV4-2 to TRBJ1-5; 7 nucleotides line up with TRBD1. CDR1 LGHNA and CDR2 YNFKEQ come from the germline V gene. This CDR3 has 17 amino acids. V shed 0 bases and J 1 base; nucleotides not matched to a gene: 6. The CDR3 DNA follows: TGTGCCAGCAGCCAAGATCCTGGACAGGCGAGCAATCAGCCCCAGCATTTT. It specifies CASSQDPGQASNQPQHF.

The chain links TRBV5-1 to TRBJ1-2, with TRBD1 as a possible D gene (5 bases). The V gene's germline CDR1 is SGHRS and CDR2 YFSETQ. V was trimmed by 0 bases and J by 6 bases, leaving 12 bases between them. The CDR3 has 14 residues. The CDR3 DNA sequence: TGCGCCAGCAGCTTGGGCAGGGCAGAAGATGGCTACACCTTC. This gives the protein CASSLGRAEDGYTF. The complete variable domain, with remaining parts taken from reference TRBV5-1 and TRBJ1-2, reads KAGVTQTPRYLIKTRGQQVTLSCSPISGHRSVSWYQQTPGQGLQFLFEYFSETQRNKGNFPGRFSGRQFSNSRSEMNVSTLELGDSALYLCASSLGRAEDGYTFGSGTRLTVV.

The V and J genes are TRBV10-3 and TRBJ2-7, with 8 positions matching TRBD1. Per the germline V gene, CDR1 is ENHRY and CDR2 is SYGVKD. Unmatched junction bases numbered 2, after V lost 2 bases and J lost 5 bases. The CDR3 length is 13 residues. The CDR3 reads CAISEQGAHEQYF. The CDR3 nucleotides are TGTGCCATCAGTGAGCAGGGGGCGCACGAGCAGTACTTC.

The chain carries TRBV9 and TRBJ2-3, with D maybe TRBD2 (6 bases). V lost 3 bases and J 4 bases, leaving 9 bases between the germline ends. Germline values: CDR1 SGDLS, CDR2 YYNGEE. CDR3 size: 13 residues. The DNA for the CDR3 is TGTGCCAGCAGCGGGAGGGCCGCAGATACGCAGTATTTT. As protein: CASSGRAADTQYF. The whole variable domain, remainder taken from reference TRBV9 and TRBJ2-3, is DSGVTQTPKHLITATGQRVTLRCSPRSGDLSVYWYQQSLDQGLQFLIQYYNGEERAKGNILERFSAQQFPDLHSELNLSSLELGDSALYFCASSGRAADTQYFGPGTRLTVL.

The chain links TRBV19 to TRBJ2-3; 7 bases agree with TRBD2. Losses at the gene ends were 0 bases for V and 2 bases for J; bases not matched to a gene: 5. The germline gives CDR1 LNHDA, CDR2 SQIVND (reference sequence). The CDR3 extends over 16 amino acids. In DNA, the CDR3 is TGTGCCAGTAGTATAGATGGGCGGGGGAACACAGATACGCAGTATTTT. Encoded protein: CASSIDGRGNTDTQYF.

CDR3 in amino acids: CASSSDRSPSQGSGYTF. CDR3 bases: TGTGCCAGCAGCTCGGACAGGTCCCCTTCCCAGGGGAGTGGCTACACCTTC. The V call is TRBV7-9, the J call TRBJ1-2; 7 nucleotides line up with TRBD1. The CDR3 totals 17 residues. J lost 7 bases, V lost 4 bases, and 18 bases had no gene match. Germline lookup yields CDR1 SEHNR and CDR2 FQNEAQ (reference sequence).

This sequence joins TRBV27 and TRBJ2-7, with D tentatively TRBD1 (6 bases). Deletions cut 6 bases from V and 2 bases from J, with 11 bases between. The CDR3 extends over 13 amino acids. Germline V gene sequence: CDR1 MNHEY, CDR2 SMNVEV (reference sequence). The CDR3 nucleotides read TGTGCCAGCAGGAACAGGGAGACCTACGAGCAGTACTTC. Protein: CASRNRETYEQYF.

The chain couples TRBV27 to TRBJ1-2; TRBD1 agrees at 7 bases. CDR3 length: 14 amino acids. Germline V gives CDR1 MNHEY, CDR2 SMNVEV (reference sequence). V shed 0 bases and J 4 bases; nucleotides not matched to a gene: 2. The DNA of the CDR3 is TGTGCCAGCAGTTTATCCTGGGACAGCTATGGCTACACCTTC. Its translation: CASSLSWDSYGYTF.

CDR3 nucleotides: TGCGCCAGCAGACTCCGGGACAGATCGTGCAATGAGCAGTTCTTC. It yields the protein CASRLRDRSCNEQFF. The chain carries TRBV10-1 and TRBJ2-1; 7 nucleotides align to TRBD1. Germline V gene data show CDR1 as WNHNN and CDR2 as SYGVQD (reference sequence). With 6 bases clipped from V and 6 bases from J, the junction kept 11 bases outside the gene matches. The CDR3 is 15 residues long.

The chain recombines TRBV7-7 with TRBJ2-5, with 10 bases fitting TRBD2. Trimming at V came to 6 bases and at J to 1 base, leaving 5 bases not matched to a gene. The CDR3 sequence is 15 residues long. Germline V gene data show CDR1 as SSHAT and CDR2 as FNYEAQ (reference sequence). DNA of the CDR3: TGTGCCAGCAGGTTGGGACTAGCGAGCCAAGAGACCCAGTACTTC. Amino acids: CASRLGLASQETQYF.

The table lists this clone with a few counts. V is TRBV28 and J is TRBJ1-6; 7 bases align to TRBD1. The length of the CDR3 is 13 residues. The V gene end was trimmed by 6 bases and the J gene end by 10 bases; junction bases not matched to a gene: 6. Germline assignment: CDR1 MDHEN and CDR2 SYDVKM. CDR3 residues: CASRGTDLSPLHF. The CDR3 DNA reads TGTGCCAGCAGGGGGACAGACCTCTCACCCCTCCACTTT.

This rearrangement joins TRBV30 to TRBJ2-1, with 11 bases aligning to TRBD2. Germline V gene data show CDR1 as GTSNPN and CDR2 as SVGIG (reference sequence). J gave up 8 bases and V 7 bases, and 7 bases lay outside the gene matches. The CDR3 contains 13 residues. The CDR3 nucleotides are TGTGCCTCAACTAGCGGGAGTGGCTATGAGCAGTTCTTC. This codes for CASTSGSGYEQFF.

The V and J genes are TRBV27 and TRBJ2-2; TRBD1 is a possible D gene (5 bases). The germline V gene encodes CDR1 MNHEY and CDR2 SMNVEV (reference sequence). V lost 1 base and J lost 0, with 9 bases in between. This CDR3 comprises 16 residues. The CDR3 loop reads CASSLLDIANTGELFF. CDR3 sequence (DNA): TGTGCCAGCAGTTTATTGGACATCGCGAACACCGGGGAGCTGTTTTTT.

CDR3 sequence reads: CASSTDRGGYTF. CDR3 nucleotide sequence: TGTGCCAGCAGCACCGACAGAGGTGGCTACACCTTC. V usage is TRBV7-9 and J usage is TRBJ1-2; possible D gene TRBD1, 5 bases. Looked up from germline, CDR1 is SEHNR and CDR2 is FQNEAQ (reference sequence). V gave up 5 bases and J gave up 7 bases, with 11 bases separating them. The CDR3 length is 12 residues.

The genes are TRBV24-1 and TRBJ1-1; no reliable D call. This CDR3 is built from 13 residues. CDR1 is KGHDR, CDR2 SFDVKD, per germline. The V gene lost 2 bases and the J gene lost 9 bases, with 12 bases spanning the gap. The CDR3 DNA reads as TGTGCCACCAGTGATTCTCGGACGGGAAAAGCTTTCTTT. Encoded protein: CATSDSRTGKAFF.

CDR3 protein: CSGQGVREQYF. The DNA of the CDR3 is TGCAGCGGACAGGGGGTTCGGGAGCAGTACTTC. This chain connects TRBV20-1 to TRBJ2-7; 10 nucleotides line up with TRBD1. Germline values: CDR1 DFQATT, CDR2 SNEGSKA (reference sequence). CDR3 size: 11 residues.

This chain connects TRBV6-5 to TRBJ1-4; D is unclear. There are 13 residues in the CDR3. V lost 3 bases to trimming and J lost 13 bases, with 15 bases between them. Looked up from germline, CDR1 is MNHEY and CDR2 is SVGAGI. The CDR3 here is CASSYDYASGLFF. In DNA, the CDR3 is TGTGCCAGCAGTTATGACTACGCCAGTGGACTGTTTTTT.